The entry that follows covers one TCR delta chain sequence. The protein given by TCRdb reflects a much larger clone and differs at residue 16 from this DNA's translation, likely from a read error; the protein shown is the DNA's translation. This CDR3 region has 18 residues. CDR1 is TSWWSYY and CDR2 is QGS in the germline V gene. The sample comes from a study of γδ T cells in repeated Plasmodium falciparum infection. Gammadelta T cells were flow-sorted from PBMC into Vgamma9/Vdelta2+ and Vdelta2-negative populations for bulk analysis. TRG and TRD sequences were obtained from every sorted gammadelta sample. TCRdb redid clone calling on the multiplex PCR reads using CATT. Among 75,000 to 95,000 delta-chain clones listed, 0.9% to 1% were seen once.

Sequencing used gamma-delta T cells from blood. This chain connects TRDV1 to TRDJ1, with 7 bases that match TRDD3. The source is a pool of human donors (malaria-infected and uninfected, not separated). CDR3 region: CALGDPTYWGPLFGKPIF. As DNA, the CDR3 is TGTGCTCTTGGGGACCCGACTTACTGGGGACCACTCTTCGGTAAACCCATCTTT.